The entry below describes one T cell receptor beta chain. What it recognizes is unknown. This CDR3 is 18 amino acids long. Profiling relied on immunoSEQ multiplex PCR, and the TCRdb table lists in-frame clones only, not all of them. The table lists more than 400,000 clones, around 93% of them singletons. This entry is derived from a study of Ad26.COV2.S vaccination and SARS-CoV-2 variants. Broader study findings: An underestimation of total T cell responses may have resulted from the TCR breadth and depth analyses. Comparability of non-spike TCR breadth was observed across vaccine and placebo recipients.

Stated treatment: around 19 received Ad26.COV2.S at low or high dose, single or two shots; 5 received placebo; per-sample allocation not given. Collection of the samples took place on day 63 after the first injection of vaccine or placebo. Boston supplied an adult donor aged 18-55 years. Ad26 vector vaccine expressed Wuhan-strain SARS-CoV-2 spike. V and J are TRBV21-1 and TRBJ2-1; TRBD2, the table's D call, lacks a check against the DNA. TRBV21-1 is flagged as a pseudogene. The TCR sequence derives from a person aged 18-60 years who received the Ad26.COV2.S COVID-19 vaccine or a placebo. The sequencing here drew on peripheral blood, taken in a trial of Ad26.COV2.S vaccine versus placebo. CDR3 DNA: TGTGCCAGCAGCACCCCCCGAGGGGGGGGCGAATCCTACAATGAGCAGTTCTTC. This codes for CASSTPRGGGESYNEQFF.